This TCR beta chain was retrieved from a study of cytomegalovirus exposure and HLA in healthy donors. It was the roughly 110-subject validation cohort, separate from the roughly 700-subject first cohort, to which the donors belonged. Measured with immunoSEQ multiplex PCR; TCRdb has only the in-frame clones, and not every one. This sample has 250,000 to 400,000 clones, with 87% found just once. The V segment lost 5 bases and the J segment 4 bases; nucleotides outside the gene matches: 8. This CDR3 contains 15 residues. Germline values: CDR1 SGHNT, CDR2 YENEEA. The receptor was derived from a woman in her 30s in good health and CMV-seropositive. Sample: PBMCs. The J gene is TRBJ2-1, the V gene TRBV11-3; 7 bases fit TRBD1. CDR3 bases: TGTGCCAGCAGCCTGACAGGGAGTGGGTACAATGAGCAGTTCTTC. Translated, it gives CASSLTGSGYNEQFF. Variable domain in full (rest from reference TRBV11-3 and TRBJ2-1): EAGVVQSPRYKIIEKKQPVAFWCNPISGHNTLYWYLQNLGQGPELLIRYENEEAVDDSQLPKDRFSAERLKGVDSTLKIQPAELGDSAVYLCASSLTGSGYNEQFFGPGTRLTVL.